The next 8 T cell receptor beta chains were all read from a single sample in a study of shared clonotypes between healthy human individuals (dated by TCRdb to 2019 to 2021). The library was produced with the immunoSEQ multiplex PCR assay. TCRdb holds this immuneACCESS table with in-frame rearrangements only. Some clones are missing; in checked studies, unresolved V genes explain under half, and the rest has no known cause. For this sample there are roughly 2 million clones; 90% to 95% appear just once. The ten largest account for approximately 0.13% of the sample. What was sequenced was naive CD4+ T cells sorted from blood. The sample's cell subset or site label, decoded: CD45RA+ positively selected. The receptors shown here come from a man aged 18 to 35 in good health.

The chain carries TRBV30 and TRBJ2-2; 7 positions match TRBD1. CDR1 and CDR2 from the germline V gene are GTSNPN and SVGIG (reference sequence). This CDR3 contains 14 residues. V was pared by 5 bases and J by 0 bases, with 3 bases of the junction left unmatched. The CDR3 bases are TGTGCCTGGCAGGGACAGACGAACACCGGGGAGCTGTTTTTT. This codes for CAWQGQTNTGELFF.

This clone has only one observation. The chain employs TRBV6-5 and TRBJ2-3; no firm D call. This CDR3 spans 15 amino acids. Germline lookup yields CDR1 MNHEY and CDR2 SVGAGI. Trimming took 7 bases from V and 0 from J, leaving 14 bases between them. The CDR3 DNA sequence: TGTGCCAGCACCCGACACGCATCTAGCACAGATACGCAGTATTTT. Translation: CASTRHASSTDTQYF.

The chain joins TRBV7-2 to TRBJ2-5, with 7 nucleotides matching TRBD2. Germline V gene sequence: CDR1 SGHTA, CDR2 FQGNSA. The CDR3 length is 16 residues. Trimming cost V 5 bases and J 4 bases; bases outside gene matches: 13. CDR3 region: CASSLGLPLGPETQYF. DNA for the CDR3: TGTGCCAGCAGCCTGGGACTACCCCTAGGTCCAGAGACCCAGTACTTC.

Remarks on this clone: This specimen includes other DNA sequences encoding the same CDR3. The CDR3 DNA follows: TGTGCCAGTAGTATCTCCGGGACAGCCTCCTACGAGCAGTACTTC. It yields the protein CASSISGTASYEQYF. The chain couples TRBV19 to TRBJ2-7, with TRBD1 identical over 7 bases. Germline lookup yields CDR1 LNHDA and CDR2 SQIVND (reference sequence). Trimming at V came to 3 bases and at J to 0 bases, leaving 5 bases not matched to a gene. CDR3 length equals 15 residues.

The chain uses TRBV6-1 and TRBJ1-5, with TRBD1 identical over 10 bases. The V gene's germline CDR1 is MNHNS and CDR2 SASEGT. The V segment lost 6 bases and the J segment 3 bases; nucleotides outside the gene matches: 5. The CDR3 runs 15 residues. CDR3 nucleotides: TGTGCCAGCAGACGACAGGGGGCCGTCAATCAGCCCCAGCATTTT. The encoded protein is CASRRQGAVNQPQHF.

The chain carries TRBV6-1 and TRBJ2-5, with TRBD1 matching over 7 bases. Germline V gives CDR1 MNHNS, CDR2 SASEGT. The CDR3 has 15 residues. J was trimmed by 1 base and V by 4 bases; bases with no gene match: 6. The CDR3 sequence: CASSAWTGSQETQYF. The CDR3 DNA reads as TGTGCCAGCAGTGCCTGGACAGGCTCCCAAGAGACCCAGTACTTC.

The chain's CDR3 is CASSGGILAGAEHEQFF. The CDR3, as DNA: TGTGCCAGCAGCGGGGGGATACTAGCGGGAGCGGAGCATGAGCAGTTCTTC. V gene TRBV5-6 combines with J gene TRBJ2-1, with TRBD2 identical over 11 bases. The length of the CDR3 is 17 residues. The ends lost 4 bases at V and 8 bases at J; junction bases unmatched: 14. Per the germline V gene, CDR1 is SGHDT and CDR2 is YYEEEE.

This clone was detected only once. The CDR3 nucleotides are TGTGCCAGCAGCTTACCCCTGACGACACAACATGGCTACACCTTC. It codes for CASSLPLTTQHGYTF. The chain combines TRBV7-8 with TRBJ1-2; D call uncertain. Germline V lookup: CDR1 SGHVS, CDR2 FQNEAQ. Between the trimmed V and J ends, which lost 2 bases and 6 bases, there was a span of 16 bases. The CDR3 has 15 residues.